The 21 T cell receptor beta chains listed next were all sequenced from one sample in a study of T cell responses to AZD1222 COVID-19 vaccine. The table came from immunoSEQ multiplex PCR; TCRdb's copy has only in-frame clones and leaves some out. The sample has roughly 120,000 clones, approximately 85% seen once. The sequencing here drew on peripheral blood, taken on day 0 of AZD1222 vaccination. These receptors were obtained from an adult in good health.

The CDR3 protein is CASSFLLNTEAFF. The DNA of the CDR3 is TGTGCCAGCAGCTTCCTCCTTAACACTGAAGCTTTCTTT. The chain joins TRBV11-1 to TRBJ1-1; unclear D gene. Trimming removed 3 bases from V and 2 bases from J, with 7 bases in between. The CDR3 runs to 13 residues. Germline CDR1 SGHAT, CDR2 FQDESV (reference sequence).

The count of this clone is one. V gene TRBV5-1 combines with J gene TRBJ1-1, with a weak D call TRBD1 (6 bases). Per the germline V gene, CDR1 is SGHRS and CDR2 is YFSETQ. This CDR3 contains 12 residues. The V end was cut by 0 bases, the J end by 8 bases, with 8 bases between. CDR3 amino acids: CASSLDREEAFF. CDR3 sequence (DNA): TGCGCCAGCAGCTTGGACAGGGAAGAAGCTTTCTTT.

The V and J genes are TRBV24-1 and TRBJ1-2, with D uncertain. CDR3 length: 14 residues. CDR1 is KGHDR, CDR2 SFDVKD, per germline. V shed 3 bases and J shed 3 bases, with 10 bases lying between them. The CDR3 DNA follows: TGTGCCACCAGTGATGCCGCGGGCTACTATGGCTACACCTTC. Translation gives CATSDAAGYYGYTF.

V and J are TRBV7-9 and TRBJ1-6, with a weak D call TRBD1 (5 bases). The CDR3 runs to 15 residues. Looked up from germline, CDR1 is SEHNR and CDR2 is FQNEAQ (reference sequence). Trimming cost V 0 bases and J 10 bases, with 13 bases left between them. Here the CDR3 DNA reads TGTGCCAGCAGCTTAGCGTCGGAGGGGCACTCACCCCTCCACTTT. This translates into CASSLASEGHSPLHF.

A remark on this clone: The junction does not match germline at one end; this may be a read error. DNA for the CDR3: TGTGCCAGCAGCAGTCAGCCCCAGCATTTT. It specifies CASSSQPQHF. J is TRBJ1-5 and V is TRBV2; no firm D call. The germline V gene has CDR1 SNHLY and CDR2 FYNNEI. This CDR3 comprises 10 residues.

This clone was observed once. The chain carries TRBV4-1 and TRBJ1-5; D is possibly TRBD1 (5 bases). The germline V gene encodes CDR1 MGHRA and CDR2 YSYEKL. Trimming cost V 0 bases and J 4 bases, with 10 bases left between them. CDR3 size: 15 residues. This CDR3 reads CASSQEGRENQPQHF. The CDR3 nucleotides read TGCGCCAGCAGCCAAGAGGGCAGGGAAAATCAGCCCCAGCATTTT.

The chain combines TRBV3-1 (or the pseudogene TRBV3-2) with TRBJ1-5, with D maybe TRBD1 (5 bases). Germline V gene lookup returns CDR1 LGHDT and CDR2 YNNKEL (reference sequence). The CDR3 sequence is 15 residues long. Trimming stripped 1 base from V and 7 bases from J, with 14 bases between. In nucleotides, the CDR3 is TGTGCCAGCAGCCAAGGAGGTGGGCAGGGCCAGCCCCAGCATTTT. Its translation: CASSQGGGQGQPQHF.

V is TRBV28 and J is TRBJ1-1, with D possibly matching TRBD1 (6 bases). This CDR3 has 15 residues. V was shortened by 5 bases and J by 6 bases, with 19 bases between the two germline ends. The germline gives CDR1 MDHEN, CDR2 SYDVKM. The CDR3 DNA is TGTGCCAGCAGTCCCTCGGACAGCAGAAGGCCTGAAGCTTTCTTT. Amino acid sequence: CASSPSDSRRPEAFF.

This clone appeared once. The V gene is TRBV24-1, the J gene TRBJ1-2, with D possibly TRBD1 on 5 matching bases. The V gene lost 2 bases and the J gene lost 7 bases, with 10 bases spanning the gap. From germline, CDR1 is KGHDR and CDR2 SFDVKD. The CDR3 length is 13 residues. The CDR3 spells CATSDYWGFGYTF. The CDR3, as DNA: TGTGCCACCAGTGATTATTGGGGGTTTGGCTACACCTTC.

The V call is TRBV7-9, the J call TRBJ2-5; D is ambiguous. V was clipped by 7 bases and J by 3 bases, with 12 bases between them. Germline CDR1 and CDR2: SEHNR and FQNEAQ (reference sequence). The CDR3 covers 13 residues. This CDR3 is CASTPGPKETQYF. The CDR3 bases are TGTGCCAGCACCCCCGGCCCGAAAGAGACCCAGTACTTC.

The chain links TRBV6-1 to TRBJ1-3; the D is unclear. The V end was cut by 1 base, the J end by 6 bases, with 7 bases between. This CDR3 has 13 residues. Germline assignment: CDR1 MNHNS and CDR2 SASEGT. Here the CDR3 reads CASSEGLPNTIYF. Written as DNA, the CDR3 is TGTGCCAGCAGTGAAGGGTTGCCAAACACCATATATTTT.

The chain links TRBV5-6 to TRBJ1-1; perhaps TRBD1 as D (5 bases). The CDR3 is 12 amino acids. V gave up 3 bases and J gave up 7 bases, with 10 bases separating them. Germline CDR1 SGHDT, CDR2 YYEEEE. DNA of the CDR3: TGTGCCAGCAGCTGGGGGTACAGTGAAGCTTTCTTT. Translation: CASSWGYSEAFF.

The chain combines TRBV30 with TRBJ1-5, with 9 bases that match TRBD1. With V trimmed by 4 bases and J by 7 bases, 17 bases remained unmatched. Germline V gives CDR1 GTSNPN, CDR2 SVGIG (reference sequence). This CDR3 region has 17 residues. CDR3 DNA sequence: TGTGCCTGGACCGCCTCGCCCGCGGACAGGGGTGAACAGCCCCAGCATTTT. Its protein product is CAWTASPADRGEQPQHF.

This clone has a single count. The chain carries TRBV5-5 and TRBJ1-6; 8 bases are a match to TRBD1. The germline gives CDR1 SGHKS, CDR2 YYEKEE (reference sequence). V was clipped by 8 bases and J by 0 bases; unmatched bases: 10. The length of the CDR3 is 17 residues. The CDR3 is CASTRRQGSSYNSPLHF. The CDR3 DNA sequence: TGTGCCAGTACGAGGAGACAGGGGAGCTCCTATAATTCACCCCTCCACTTT.

The rearrangement joins TRBV19 to TRBJ1-5, with D maybe TRBD1 (5 bases). The CDR3 has 14 residues. Germline V gives CDR1 LNHDA, CDR2 SQIVND (reference sequence). The CDR3 spells CAGGAGYINQPQHF. The CDR3 nucleotides read TGTGCAGGAGGGGCGGGATATATCAATCAGCCCCAGCATTTT.

The rearrangement uses TRBV28 and TRBJ1-1; D is unclear. The CDR3 runs to 17 residues. CDR1 MDHEN and CDR2 SYDVKM come from the germline V gene. V shed 3 bases and J shed 1 base, with 18 bases lying between them. In DNA, the CDR3 is TGTGCCAGCAGTTTCCAGGAAAGGGATTGGAGGAACACTGAAGCTTTCTTT. As protein: CASSFQERDWRNTEAFF.

The chain links TRBV6-5 to TRBJ1-2, with TRBD1 identical over 8 bases. The length of the CDR3 is 13 residues. In germline, CDR1 is MNHEY, CDR2 SVGAGI. V shed 8 bases and J 5 bases; nucleotides not matched to a gene: 7. CDR3 nucleotide sequence: TGTGCCAGCCGGGACAGGTGGAGGTATGGCTACACCTTC. This codes for CASRDRWRYGYTF.

The rearrangement links TRBV7-8 to TRBJ2-4, with unresolved D. CDR1 SGHVS and CDR2 FQNEAQ come from the germline V gene. Trimming removed 3 bases from V and 2 bases from J, with 11 bases in between. This CDR3 spans 15 amino acids. This CDR3 reads CASSFGVGTKNIQYF. CDR3 bases: TGTGCCAGCAGCTTTGGTGTTGGTACCAAAAACATTCAGTACTTC.

The chain joins TRBV28 to TRBJ1-2; TRBD1 aligns across 9 bases. The germline CDR1 and CDR2 sequences are MDHEN and SYDVKM. There are 16 residues in the CDR3. J lost 8 bases, V lost 4 bases, and 14 bases had no gene match. The CDR3, as DNA: TGTGCCAGCAGTTCAGGGACAGGGTGGGGTAGTGTGGGCTACACCTTC. It yields the protein CASSSGTGWGSVGYTF.

The chain is built from TRBV2 and TRBJ1-6, with D hard to call. Germline CDR1 is SNHLY and CDR2 is FYNNEI. V shed 2 bases and J shed 2 bases, with 13 bases lying between them. The CDR3 runs to 17 residues. DNA for the CDR3: TGTGCCAGCAGTGAAAGGGTGCGAGGAGCCTATAATTCACCCCTCCACTTT. It yields the protein CASSERVRGAYNSPLHF.

This chain joins TRBV19 and TRBJ2-3; D remains ambiguous. The CDR3 is 13 residues long. Between the trimmed V and J ends, which lost 1 base and 6 bases, there was a span of 8 bases. CDR1 LNHDA and CDR2 SQIVND come from the germline V gene (reference sequence). This CDR3 reads CASSIGLPDTQYF. In DNA, the CDR3 is TGTGCCAGTAGTATAGGACTGCCGGATACGCAGTATTTT. Full variable domain (outside the CDR3, taken from reference TRBV19 and TRBJ2-3): DGGITQSPKYLFRKEGQNVTLSCEQNLNHDAMYWYRQDPGQGLRLIYYSQIVNDFQKGDIAEGYSVSREKKESFPLTVTSAQKNPTAFYLCASSIGLPDTQYFGPGTRLTVL.